This is a list of T cell receptor beta chains from one sample in a study of blood T cells in healthy people across ages. MiXCR, run by TCRdb on the 5' RACE reads, gives a single entry per CDR3 protein. The sample has 600,000 or so distinct CDR3 sequences; roughly 20% are singletons. The sequenced sample consisted of blood. These receptors were obtained from a man in his sixties or seventies in good health. The CDR3 runs from the conserved cysteine through the conserved F or W.

J gene: TRBJ1-5
V gene: TRBV7-2
CDR3 protein: CASSPALAGNYQPQHF

J gene: TRBJ2-5
V gene: TRBV9
CDR3 protein: CASSGTGIFQETQYF

J gene: TRBJ1-5
V gene: TRBV12-3/TRBV12-4
CDR3 protein: CASSWQSNQPQHF

J gene: TRBJ2-7
V gene: TRBV15
CDR3 protein: CATSNSSGSGSYEQYF

J gene: TRBJ2-5
V gene: TRBV6-6
CDR3 protein: CASSYKGLSQETQYF

J gene: TRBJ2-7
V gene: TRBV25-1
CDR3 protein: CASRETSTGGEQYF

J gene: TRBJ2-6
V gene: TRBV20-1
CDR3 protein: CSAGSGQPGANVLTF

J gene: TRBJ2-1
V gene: TRBV24-1
CDR3 protein: CATSDSGPRTFF

J gene: TRBJ1-2
V gene: TRBV7-9
CDR3 protein: CASSLEGAGGYGYTF

J gene: TRBJ2-2
V gene: TRBV3-1
CDR3 protein: CASSQVLLAPGELFF